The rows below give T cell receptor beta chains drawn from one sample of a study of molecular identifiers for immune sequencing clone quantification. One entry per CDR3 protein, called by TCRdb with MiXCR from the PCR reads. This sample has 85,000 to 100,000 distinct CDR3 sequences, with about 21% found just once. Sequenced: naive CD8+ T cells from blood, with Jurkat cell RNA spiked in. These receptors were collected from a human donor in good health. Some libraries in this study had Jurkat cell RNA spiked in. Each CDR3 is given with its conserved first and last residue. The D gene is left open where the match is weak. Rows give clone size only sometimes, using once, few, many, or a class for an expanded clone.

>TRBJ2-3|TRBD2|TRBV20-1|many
TGCAGTGCTCCGCGGACTAGCGGGATACCCACAGATACGCAGTATTTT
CSAPRTSGIPTDTQYF
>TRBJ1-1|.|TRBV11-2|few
TGTGCCAGCAGCTTAGATCAGGGATACACTGAAGCTTTCTTT
CASSLDQGYTEAFF
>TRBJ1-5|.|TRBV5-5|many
TGTGCCAGCAGCTCCGGGGGTGGCTTAAGTCAGCCCCAGCATTTT
CASSSGGGLSQPQHF
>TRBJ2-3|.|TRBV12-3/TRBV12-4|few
TGTGCCAGCAGTCCGGGACACCTTACAGATACGCAGTATTTT
CASSPGHLTDTQYF
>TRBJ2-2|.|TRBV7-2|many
TGTGCCAGCAGCTTAATACAGGACACCGGGGAGCTGTTTTTT
CASSLIQDTGELFF
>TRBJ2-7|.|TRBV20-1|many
TGCAGTGCTAGGGGGGTCATCTCCTACGAGCAGTACTTC
CSARGVISYEQYF
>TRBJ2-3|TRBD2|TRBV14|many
TGTGCCAGCAGCCAAGGGACTAGCGGGGGGGCCTCGGATACGCAGTATTTT
CASSQGTSGGASDTQYF
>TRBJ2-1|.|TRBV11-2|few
TGTGCCAGCAGCTTTGGACCTCTCTACAATGAGCAGTTCTTC
CASSFGPLYNEQFF
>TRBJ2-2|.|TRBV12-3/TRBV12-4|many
TGTGCCAGCAGTCCCCCCACCGGGGAGCTGTTTTTT
CASSPPTGELFF
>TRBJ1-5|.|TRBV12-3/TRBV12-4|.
TGTGCCAGCAGTTGGTCGGGAAGAAATAGCAATCAGCCCCAGCATTTT
CASSWSGRNSNQPQHF
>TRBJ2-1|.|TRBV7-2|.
TGTGCCAGCAGCCCCCACCCCACTTTAGAAGGGACCCCTGAGCAGTTCTTC
CASSPHPTLEGTPEQFF
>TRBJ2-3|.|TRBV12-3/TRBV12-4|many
TGTGCCAGCAGTTTGGGCTACTCGGACACAGATACGCAGTATTTT
CASSLGYSDTDTQYF
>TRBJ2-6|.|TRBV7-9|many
TGTGCCAGCAGCCCCCCCCGGGAGCCAGACATTTCGGCAGCTGGGGCCAACGTCCTGACTTTC
CASSPPREPDISAAGANVLTF
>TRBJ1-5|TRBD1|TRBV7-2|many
TGTGCCAGCAGCCTACACAGGGGAAGCAATCAGCCCCAGCATTTT
CASSLHRGSNQPQHF
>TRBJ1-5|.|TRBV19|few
TGTGCCAGTCACGGGGGGGTAGGTCAGCCCCAGCATTTT
CASHGGVGQPQHF
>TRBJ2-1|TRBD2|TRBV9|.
TGTGCCAGCAGCGTAGTTGGGGGAGGGAACAATGAGCAGTTCTTC
CASSVVGGGNNEQFF
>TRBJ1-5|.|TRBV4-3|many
TGCGCCAGCAGCCAACTCGAGGGCAAGCCCCAGCATTTT
CASSQLEGKPQHF
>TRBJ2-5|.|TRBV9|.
TGTGCCAGCAGCGTAGAAGGCTCGGGGATTCAAGAGACCCAGTACTTC
CASSVEGSGIQETQYF
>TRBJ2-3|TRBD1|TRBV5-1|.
TGCGCCAGCAAACAGGGGGTCACAGATACGCAGTATTTT
CASKQGVTDTQYF
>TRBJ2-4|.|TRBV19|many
TGTGCCAGTAGCGGCTATAGTGAAAACATTCAGTACTTC
CASSGYSENIQYF
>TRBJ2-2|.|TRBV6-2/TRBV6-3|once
TGTGCCAGCAGTGCGCCCTGGGACTTACTATGGACCGGGGAGCTGTTTTTT
CASSAPWDLLWTGELFF
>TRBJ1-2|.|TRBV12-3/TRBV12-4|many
TGTGCCAGCAGTACAGGGTACTATGGCTACACCTTC
CASSTGYYGYTF
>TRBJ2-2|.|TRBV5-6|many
TGTGCCAGCTCAATACTCACCGGGGAGCTGTTTTTT
CASSILTGELFF
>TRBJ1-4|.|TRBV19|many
TGTGCCAGTAGTTCCTGGGACCGCGCAACTAATGAAAAACTGTTTTTT
CASSSWDRATNEKLFF
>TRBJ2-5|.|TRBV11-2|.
TGTGCCAGCAGCTTACAATTGGGGATTGGAGCTTCCCAGTACTTC
CASSLQLGIGASQYF
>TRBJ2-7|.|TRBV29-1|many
TGCAGCGTTGAACAGGGGAAATACGAGCAGTACTTC
CSVEQGKYEQYF
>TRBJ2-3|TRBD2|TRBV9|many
TGTGCCAGCAGCGTAGTACTAGCGGGGGGCACAGATACGCAGTATTTT
CASSVVLAGGTDTQYF
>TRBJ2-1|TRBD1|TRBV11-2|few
TGTGCCAGCAGAACCGGGACAGGGATAAATGAGCAGTTCTTC
CASRTGTGINEQFF